The subject of this entry is one TCR beta chain. Its antigen is undetermined. The data are from a study of blood T cells in healthy people across ages. Then a second PCR, running roughly 7 to 11 cycles, was carried out with a sample-barcoded 5' primer and a J-beta primer mix. From the 5' RACE reads, TCRdb called clonotypes with MiXCR, one entry per CDR3 protein. Of about 1.4 million distinct CDR3 sequences listed, around 59% were seen once; the top ten hold 6.5% to 8.5%. The sample providers were healthy Caucasian people from Russia, aged about 6 to 90. Extractions gave at least 5 micrograms of total RNA per sample. Study-wide results and limits: Diversity estimates drawn from one million T cells were deemed underestimates.

Sequenced: blood. This TCR derives from a man younger than 30 in good health.

The CDR3 is CASSLGGHNSNQPQHF. In DNA form, the CDR3 reads TGTGCCAGCAGTTTAGGTGGACACAATAGCAATCAGCCCCAGCATTTT. The chain combines TRBV12-3 or TRBV12-4 with TRBJ1-5, with a weak D call TRBD1 (5 bases). Trimming shortened V by 1 base and J by 0 bases, and 10 bases separated the two germline ends. This CDR3 region has 16 residues.